Listed below are T cell receptor beta chains from one sample, sequenced in a study of preoperative IRX-2 immunotherapy in early breast cancer. Clones were read by immunoSEQ multiplex PCR, and TCRdb kept only the in-frame ones, dropping some. This repertoire shows around 95,000 clones, 86% found once; its top ten account for about 2%. The sequencing here drew on tumor tissue, taken after IRX-2 immunotherapy. Receptors originate from a human donor with breast cancer. CDR3s include the opening cysteine and the closing phenylalanine or tryptophan. D genes are given only for firm matches. Clone size is given for some rows only: seen once, a few or many times, or a class if the clone is expanded.

V: TRBV30
size: once
D: -
J: TRBJ1-1
CDR3: CAWSVQGLDWSEAFF
DNA: TGTGCCTGGAGTGTACAGGGTTTGGACTGGTCTGAAGCTTTCTTT

V: TRBV7-1
size: -
D: -
J: TRBJ2-6
CDR3: CASSLSGAGANVLTF
DNA: TGTGCCAGCAGCTTATCAGGGGCTGGGGCCAACGTCCTGACTTTC

V: TRBV19
size: -
D: -
J: TRBJ2-7
CDR3: CASSIDLGRTYEQYF
DNA: TGTGCCAGTAGTATAGATCTAGGGCGGACCTACGAGCAGTACTTC

V: TRBV7-1
size: -
D: -
J: TRBJ1-2
CDR3: CASSPSSGGEYGYTF
DNA: TGTGCCAGCAGTCCCTCGTCGGGGGGCGAGTATGGCTACACCTTC

V: TRBV30
size: -
D: TRBD2
J: TRBJ2-1
CDR3: CAWSVRSRGVYNEQFF
DNA: TGTGCCTGGAGTGTACGGTCGCGGGGGGTTTACAATGAGCAGTTCTTC

V: TRBV10-2
size: -
D: TRBD1
J: TRBJ1-5
CDR3: CASRGQGLNQPQHF
DNA: TGCGCCAGCAGAGGACAGGGTCTCAATCAGCCCCAGCATTTT

V: TRBV18
size: -
D: -
J: TRBJ2-3
CDR3: CASSPPFSTDTQYF
DNA: TGTGCCAGCTCACCACCGTTCAGCACAGATACGCAGTATTTT

V: TRBV25-1
size: -
D: -
J: TRBJ1-2
CDR3: CASSDLGVGYGYTF
DNA: TGTGCCAGCAGTGATCTTGGGGTAGGGTATGGCTACACCTTC

V: TRBV7-1
size: -
D: -
J: TRBJ2-5
CDR3: CASSSDGALKETQYF
DNA: TGTGCCAGCAGCTCGGACGGGGCCTTAAAGGAGACCCAGTACTTC

V: TRBV5-1
size: -
D: TRBD1
J: TRBJ1-2
CDR3: CASSPNDRVPYGYTF
DNA: TGCGCCAGCAGCCCAAATGACAGGGTCCCCTATGGCTACACCTTC

V: TRBV27
size: -
D: TRBD1
J: TRBJ2-7
CDR3: CASRAGQALTIPYEQYF
DNA: TGTGCCAGCAGGGCCGGACAGGCCCTCACTATACCCTACGAGCAGTACTTC

V: TRBV1
size: -
D: -
J: TRBJ1-5
CDR3: CASSQDGMSGARNQPQHF
DNA: TGCGCCAGCAGCCAAGATGGAATGTCAGGGGCGCGCAATCAGCCCCAGCATTTT

V: TRBV19
size: -
D: -
J: TRBJ1-6
CDR3: CASSIETGRWDSPLHF
DNA: TGTGCCAGTAGTATAGAAACCGGGAGGTGGGATTCACCCCTCCACTTT

V: TRBV19
size: -
D: -
J: TRBJ1-3
CDR3: CASSATRNTIYF
DNA: TGTGCCAGTAGTGCAACGCGAAACACCATATATTTT

V: TRBV18
size: -
D: TRBD1
J: TRBJ2-3
CDR3: CASSPYRDSRDTQYF
DNA: TGTGCCAGCTCACCATATCGGGACAGTCGGGATACGCAGTATTTT

V: TRBV28
size: -
D: -
J: TRBJ1-4
CDR3: CASSLMGLNEKLFF
DNA: TGTGCCAGCAGTTTAATGGGTTTGAATGAAAAACTGTTTTTT

V: TRBV6-8
size: -
D: -
J: TRBJ2-1
CDR3: CASRRGGGDEQFF
DNA: TGTGCCAGCAGGCGAGGGGGCGGGGATGAGCAGTTCTTC

V: TRBV18
size: -
D: -
J: TRBJ2-2
CDR3: CASSPQTGRNTGELFF
DNA: TGTGCCAGCTCACCGCAAACAGGGCGGAACACCGGGGAGCTGTTTTTT

V: TRBV29-1
size: -
D: -
J: TRBJ2-2
CDR3: CSVEGVAGATDTGELFF
DNA: TGCAGCGTTGAGGGGGTAGCTGGGGCTACGGACACCGGGGAGCTGTTTTTT

V: TRBV5-1
size: -
D: TRBD1
J: TRBJ2-2
CDR3: CASSLYRGSGELFF
DNA: TGCGCCAGCAGCTTGTACAGGGGATCCGGGGAGCTGTTTTTT

V: TRBV5-1
size: -
D: -
J: TRBJ1-4
CDR3: CASSLGVIGGEKLFF
DNA: TGCGCCAGCAGCTTGGGGGTTATTGGAGGTGAAAAACTGTTTTTT

V: TRBV11-3
size: -
D: TRBD2
J: TRBJ2-2
CDR3: CASSAPGLAENTGELFF
DNA: TGTGCCAGCAGCGCGCCGGGACTAGCAGAGAACACCGGGGAGCTGTTTTTT

V: TRBV5-1
size: once
D: -
J: TRBJ2-2
CDR3: CASSLAGQASGELFF
DNA: TGCGCCAGCAGCTTGGCCGGTCAGGCATCCGGGGAGCTGTTTTTT

V: TRBV1
size: -
D: -
J: TRBJ2-3
CDR3: CASSQSRTDYTDTQYF
DNA: TGCGCCAGCAGCCAGTCCAGGACTGACTACACAGATACGCAGTATTTT

V: TRBV6-8
size: -
D: TRBD2
J: TRBJ2-1
CDR3: CAITPTSNSYNEQFF
DNA: TGTGCCATCACTCCGACTAGCAACTCCTACAATGAGCAGTTCTTC

V: TRBV19
size: -
D: -
J: TRBJ1-5
CDR3: CASSIVGAAQPQHF
DNA: TGTGCCAGTAGTATCGTCGGGGCGGCTCAGCCCCAGCATTTT

V: TRBV5-1
size: -
D: -
J: TRBJ2-2
CDR3: CASSWAGPFNTGELFF
DNA: TGCGCCAGCAGCTGGGCGGGACCTTTTAACACCGGGGAGCTGTTTTTT

V: TRBV7-5
size: -
D: -
J: TRBJ2-4
CDR3: CASSLGLAVAKNIQYF
DNA: TGTGCCAGCAGCCTGGGACTAGCGGTAGCCAAAAACATTCAGTACTTC

V: TRBV29-1
size: -
D: -
J: TRBJ1-1
CDR3: CSVSRLESEAFF
DNA: TGCAGCGTTTCCAGACTGGAGTCTGAAGCTTTCTTT

V: TRBV18
size: -
D: -
J: TRBJ2-7
CDR3: CASSPGTYEQYF
DNA: TGTGCCAGCTCACCGGGCACCTACGAGCAGTACTTC

V: TRBV5-1
size: -
D: TRBD2
J: TRBJ2-2
CDR3: CASSFGTSGGNTGELFF
DNA: TGCGCCAGCAGCTTCGGGACTAGCGGGGGGAACACCGGGGAGCTGTTTTTT

V: TRBV11-3
size: -
D: TRBD1
J: TRBJ1-1
CDR3: CASSPRQGARTEAFF
DNA: TGTGCCAGCAGCCCGAGACAGGGGGCGAGGACTGAAGCTTTCTTT

V: TRBV18
size: -
D: -
J: TRBJ2-2
CDR3: CASSPLLEDTGELFF
DNA: TGTGCCAGCTCACCACTCTTGGAGGACACCGGGGAGCTGTTTTTT

V: TRBV11-1
size: once
D: -
J: TRBJ2-2
CDR3: CASSLNGDTGELFF
DNA: TGTGCCAGCAGCTTAAACGGGGATACCGGGGAGCTGTTTTTT

V: TRBV30
size: -
D: -
J: TRBJ1-2
CDR3: CAWSRGKGGYTF
DNA: TGTGCCTGGAGTCGGGGGAAGGGCGGCTACACCTTC

V: TRBV6-8
size: -
D: TRBD1
J: TRBJ2-5
CDR3: CASSFSFGQGEETQYF
DNA: TGTGCCAGCAGTTTCTCGTTCGGGCAGGGGGAAGAGACCCAGTACTTC

V: TRBV19
size: -
D: TRBD2
J: TRBJ2-3
CDR3: CASSTRGLGSTDTQYF
DNA: TGTGCCAGTAGTACCCGGGGACTAGGGAGCACAGATACGCAGTATTTT

V: TRBV18
size: -
D: -
J: TRBJ1-4
CDR3: CASSLSVGNEKLFF
DNA: TGTGCCAGCTCACTAAGTGTTGGGAATGAAAAACTGTTTTTT

V: TRBV5-1
size: -
D: TRBD1
J: TRBJ1-1
CDR3: CASSLAPQGVGEAFF
DNA: TGCGCCAGCAGCTTGGCGCCACAGGGGGTAGGTGAAGCTTTCTTT

V: TRBV28
size: once
D: -
J: TRBJ2-1
CDR3: CASKLPRGAHNEQFF
DNA: TGTGCCAGCAAGCTCCCCCGTGGCGCCCACAATGAGCAGTTCTTC

V: TRBV29-1
size: -
D: -
J: TRBJ1-2
CDR3: CSVGFSGVTYGYTF
DNA: TGCAGCGTAGGCTTTTCTGGGGTGACCTATGGCTACACCTTC

V: TRBV11-3
size: -
D: -
J: TRBJ1-1
CDR3: CASSRVAGGLGTEAFF
DNA: TGTGCCAGCAGCCGAGTGGCAGGAGGGCTGGGCACTGAAGCTTTCTTT

V: TRBV29-1
size: -
D: -
J: TRBJ2-1
CDR3: CSVEAGDRRWDNEQFF
DNA: TGCAGCGTTGAAGCCGGAGACAGGCGATGGGACAATGAGCAGTTCTTC

V: TRBV7-7
size: -
D: TRBD2
J: TRBJ2-5
CDR3: CASSPGGLAGVETQYF
DNA: TGTGCCAGCAGCCCAGGGGGGCTAGCGGGGGTGGAGACCCAGTACTTC

V: TRBV5-1
size: -
D: TRBD2
J: TRBJ2-7
CDR3: CASRNQAGGPYEQYF
DNA: TGCGCCAGCAGAAACCAAGCGGGAGGGCCCTACGAGCAGTACTTC

V: TRBV10-1
size: -
D: TRBD1
J: TRBJ1-1
CDR3: CASSFTTGVEEAFF
DNA: TGCGCCAGCAGCTTTACGACAGGGGTTGAGGAAGCTTTCTTT

V: TRBV30
size: -
D: -
J: TRBJ1-1
CDR3: CAWMGQSNTEAFF
DNA: TGTGCCTGGATGGGCCAGTCGAACACTGAAGCTTTCTTT

V: TRBV7-1
size: -
D: -
J: TRBJ2-6
CDR3: CASSLDGSSGANVLTF
DNA: TGTGCCAGCAGCTTGGACGGTAGCTCTGGGGCCAACGTCCTGACTTTC

V: TRBV19
size: -
D: TRBD1
J: TRBJ1-5
CDR3: CASTRRQGRNQPQHF
DNA: TGTGCCAGTACTCGGAGACAGGGACGAAATCAGCCCCAGCATTTT

V: TRBV30
size: -
D: -
J: TRBJ1-5
CDR3: CAWSDRVREPQHF
DNA: TGTGCCTGGAGTGACAGGGTTCGTGAGCCCCAGCATTTT

V: TRBV19
size: -
D: TRBD2
J: TRBJ2-1
CDR3: CASSPRTSGANEQFF
DNA: TGTGCCAGTAGTCCCAGGACTAGCGGGGCCAATGAGCAGTTCTTC

V: TRBV6-8
size: -
D: -
J: TRBJ2-7
CDR3: CASSPPDALYEQYF
DNA: TGTGCCAGCAGCCCCCCGGACGCCCTCTACGAGCAGTACTTC

V: TRBV28
size: -
D: -
J: TRBJ2-1
CDR3: CASSGRGKRSSYNEQFF
DNA: TGTGCCAGCAGTGGCCGGGGAAAAAGGAGCTCCTACAATGAGCAGTTCTTC

V: TRBV14
size: -
D: -
J: TRBJ1-6
CDR3: CASSHDQRNSPLHF
DNA: TGTGCCAGCAGCCACGACCAGCGGAATTCACCCCTCCACTTT

V: TRBV6-4
size: -
D: -
J: TRBJ2-5
CDR3: CAISEGEAGGETQYF
DNA: TGTGCCATCAGTGAAGGGGAGGCGGGTGGAGAGACCCAGTACTTC

V: TRBV6-4
size: -
D: TRBD1
J: TRBJ2-2
CDR3: CASIKDNRGSMNTGELFF
DNA: TGTGCCAGCATTAAAGATAACAGGGGGTCGATGAACACCGGGGAGCTGTTTTTT